Listed here are 18 T cell receptor beta chains from one sample, sequenced in a study of T cells in localized non-small cell lung cancer. TCRdb's table, derived via immunoSEQ multiplex PCR, lists solely in-frame clones and lacks some. Altogether almost 40,000 clones are present, roughly 77% being singletons, with the ten largest covering roughly 36%. The sequences come from PBMCs, collected before any cancer treatment. These receptor sequences come from a woman between 40 and 69 years old with stage II squamous cell lung carcinoma.

The genes are TRBV29-1 and TRBJ2-1; D remains ambiguous. This CDR3 has 12 residues. Trimming removed 0 bases from V and 8 bases from J, with 8 bases in between. CDR1 and CDR2 (germline): SQVTM, ANQGSEA. For the CDR3, the DNA is TGCAGCGTTGAAGATCGCCGGGATGAGCAGTTCTTC. Translation gives CSVEDRRDEQFF.

The chain has TRBV6-1 and TRBJ1-2, with 7 bases matching TRBD1. CDR3 length: 12 residues. The V gene's germline CDR1 is MNHNS and CDR2 SASEGT. V shed 6 bases and J 7 bases; nucleotides not matched to a gene: 5. The CDR3 reads CASRSGGSGYTF. In DNA, the CDR3 is TGTGCCAGCAGATCAGGGGGGTCTGGCTACACCTTC.

V and J are TRBV19 and TRBJ2-5; possible D gene TRBD1, 6 bases. V shed 5 bases and J shed 5 bases, with 15 bases lying between them. Germline V CDR1 and CDR2: LNHDA, SQIVND (reference sequence). The CDR3 contains 14 residues. CDR3 sequence: CASSSPGVSETQYF. The CDR3 DNA reads TGTGCCAGTAGTTCCCCAGGGGTATCGGAGACCCAGTACTTC.

The gene calls are TRBV7-2 and TRBJ2-2; weak D call: TRBD1 (6 bases). Trimming took off 6 bases at V and 0 bases at J, with 14 bases between the two ends. CDR3 length: 16 residues. Germline V gene sequence: CDR1 SGHTA, CDR2 FQGNSA. CDR3 DNA: TGTGCCAGCAGTCGAACCGGGACAACGAACACCGGGGAGCTGTTTTTT. Its protein is CASSRTGTTNTGELFF.

The CDR3 here is CASSVGLTDRDTQYF. The CDR3 coding sequence is TGTGCCAGCAGCGTAGGACTGACTGATAGAGATACGCAGTATTTT. The chain couples TRBV9 to TRBJ2-3, with D hard to call. CDR3 length: 15 residues. CDR1 is SGDLS, CDR2 YYNGEE, per germline. Trimming took off 0 bases at V and 5 bases at J, with 13 bases between the two ends.

The CDR3 here is CASSLPGLNSYSGANVLTF. DNA of the CDR3: TGTGCCAGCAGCTTACCGGGACTAAATTCCTACTCTGGGGCCAACGTCCTGACTTTC. This chain uses TRBV5-6 with TRBJ2-6; 7 bases agree with TRBD2. This CDR3 spans 19 amino acids. Germline V gene lookup returns CDR1 SGHDT and CDR2 YYEEEE. Trimming removed 2 bases from V and 0 bases from J; junction bases left unmatched: 11.

The genes are TRBV28 and TRBJ2-1; unclear D gene. The CDR3 loop spans 13 amino acids. With 6 bases removed from V and 5 bases from J, the gap between germline ends came to 11 bases. Germline V gene sequence: CDR1 MDHEN, CDR2 SYDVKM. The CDR3 here is CASSQQPNNEQFF. As DNA, the CDR3 is TGTGCCAGCAGCCAACAGCCAAACAATGAGCAGTTCTTC. Full variable domain (rest looked up from reference TRBV28 and TRBJ2-1): DVKVTQSSRYLVKRTGEKVFLECVQDMDHENMFWYRQDPGLGLRLIYFSYDVKMKEKGDIPEGYSVSREKKERFSLILESASTNQTSMYLCASSQQPNNEQFFGPGTRLTVL.

This clone was recorded at least ten times. The CDR3 DNA follows: TGTGCCAGCAGCTCAGCGCCGACAGTCATGAACACTGAAGCTTTCTTT. Translation gives CASSSAPTVMNTEAFF. The genes are TRBV5-4 and TRBJ1-1; tentative D call: TRBD1 (5 bases). The germline CDR1 and CDR2 sequences are SGHNT and YYREEE (reference sequence). This CDR3 comprises 16 residues. Trimming cost V 3 bases and J 0 bases, with 15 bases left between them.

V gene TRBV4-3 combines with J gene TRBJ2-1; D is tentatively TRBD1 or TRBD2 (5 bases each). Germline lookup yields CDR1 LGHNA and CDR2 YSLEER. Trimming shortened V by 0 bases and J by 0 bases, and 9 bases separated the two germline ends. The CDR3 covers 16 residues. This CDR3 is CASSQEGGGSYNEQFF. CDR3 DNA: TGCGCCAGCAGCCAAGAAGGTGGGGGCTCCTACAATGAGCAGTTCTTC.

This clone turned up a few times. J is TRBJ1-5 and V is TRBV28, with a tentative D call TRBD1 (5 bases). The CDR3 spans 14 residues. V was pared by 6 bases and J by 7 bases, with 16 bases between. Germline CDR1 reads MDHEN; CDR2 reads SYDVKM. DNA for the CDR3: TGTGCCAGCAGACCTGGGGGAGTCAGGCAGCCCCAGCATTTT. Its translation is CASRPGGVRQPQHF.

The rearrangement joins TRBV11-3 to TRBJ2-1; unclear D gene. The germline V gene encodes CDR1 SGHNT and CDR2 YENEEA. The ends were cut back, 8 bases at V and 7 bases at J, with 18 bases in the middle. The CDR3 extends over 14 amino acids. The chain's CDR3 is CASGRSHVGNEQFF. The CDR3, as DNA: TGTGCCAGCGGAAGGTCCCATGTAGGAAATGAGCAGTTCTTC.

CDR3: CASSLADRPRHGYTF. The DNA for the CDR3 is TGTGCCAGCAGCTTAGCTGACAGGCCACGTCATGGCTACACCTTC. J is TRBJ1-2 and V is TRBV7-9; D may be TRBD1 (6 bases). There are 15 residues in the CDR3. Between the trimmed V and J ends, which lost 0 bases and 6 bases, there was a span of 14 bases. Germline V gene sequence: CDR1 SEHNR, CDR2 FQNEAQ (reference sequence).

This clone was seen only a few times. The chain links TRBV19 to TRBJ1-5; D is unresolved. V dropped 6 bases and J dropped 9 bases, with 15 bases sitting between them. The CDR3 extends over 13 amino acids. Germline V gives CDR1 LNHDA, CDR2 SQIVND (reference sequence). The DNA of the CDR3 is TGTGCCAGTAGCCGGACCGCGCAATTGCCCCAGCATTTT. Encoded protein: CASSRTAQLPQHF.

This clone was seen a few times. V gene TRBV7-9 combines with J gene TRBJ1-4; 8 bases are shared with TRBD1. Unmatched junction bases numbered 14, after V lost 6 bases and J lost 8 bases. This CDR3 has 16 amino acids. Per the germline V gene, CDR1 is SEHNR and CDR2 is FQNEAQ (reference sequence). The CDR3 bases are TGTGCCAGCAGTCCCGAGGGCCAGGGGGCTCGCGAAAAACTGTTTTTT. Its protein is CASSPEGQGAREKLFF.

CDR3 sequence: CASSYSWDRDGYTF. CDR3 DNA sequence: TGTGCCAGCAGTTACTCCTGGGACAGGGACGGCTACACCTTC. The V and J genes are TRBV6-5 and TRBJ1-2; TRBD1 agrees at 9 bases. Germline V lookup: CDR1 MNHEY, CDR2 SVGAGI. V was pared by 0 bases and J by 8 bases, with 4 bases of the junction left unmatched. This CDR3 spans 14 amino acids.

The J gene is TRBJ1-3, the V gene TRBV7-9; D not resolved. The CDR3 is made up of 14 amino acids. Between the trimmed V and J ends, which lost 5 bases and 0 bases, there was a span of 8 bases. The germline V gene has CDR1 SEHNR and CDR2 FQNEAQ (reference sequence). The CDR3: CASSPGSSGNTIYF. The CDR3 DNA is TGTGCCAGCAGCCCGGGGTCCTCTGGAAACACCATATATTTT.

This sequence joins TRBV20-1 and TRBJ2-5; the D is unclear. TRBJ2-7 explains the end of the DNA better; the J call may be wrong. This CDR3 comprises 11 residues. In germline, CDR1 is DFQATT, CDR2 SNEGSKA (reference sequence). CDR3 amino acids: CSAGVLNEQYF. The DNA for the CDR3 is TGCAGTGCTGGTGTCCTGAACGAGCAGTACTTC.

The chain links TRBV28 to TRBJ2-7, with 10 bases matching TRBD2. This CDR3 comprises 13 residues. Germline CDR1 reads MDHEN; CDR2 reads SYDVKM. V lost 6 bases, J lost 3 bases, and 2 bases stayed unmatched. The CDR3: CASSLAGDYEQYF. The DNA of the CDR3 is TGTGCCAGCAGCCTAGCGGGAGACTACGAGCAGTACTTC.